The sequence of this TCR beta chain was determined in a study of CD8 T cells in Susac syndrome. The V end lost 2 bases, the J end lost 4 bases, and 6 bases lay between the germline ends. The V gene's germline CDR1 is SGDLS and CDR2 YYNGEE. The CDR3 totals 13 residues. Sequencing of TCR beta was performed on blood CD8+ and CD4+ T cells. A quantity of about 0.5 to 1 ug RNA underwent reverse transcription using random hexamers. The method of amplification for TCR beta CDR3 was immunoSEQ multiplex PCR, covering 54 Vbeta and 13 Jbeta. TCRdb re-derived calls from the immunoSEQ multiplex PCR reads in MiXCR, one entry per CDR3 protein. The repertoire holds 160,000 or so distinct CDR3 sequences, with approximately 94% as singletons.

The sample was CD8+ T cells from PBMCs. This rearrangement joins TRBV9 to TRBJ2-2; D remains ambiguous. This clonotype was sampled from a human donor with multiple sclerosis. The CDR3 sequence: CASSVRSTGELFF. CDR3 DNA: TGTGCCAGCAGCGTCAGGTCCACCGGGGAGCTGTTTTTT. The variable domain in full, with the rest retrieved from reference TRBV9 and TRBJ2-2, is DSGVTQTPKHLITATGQRVTLRCSPRSGDLSVYWYQQSLDQGLQFLIQYYNGEERAKGNILERFSAQQFPDLHSELNLSSLELGDSALYFCASSVRSTGELFFGEGSRLTVL.